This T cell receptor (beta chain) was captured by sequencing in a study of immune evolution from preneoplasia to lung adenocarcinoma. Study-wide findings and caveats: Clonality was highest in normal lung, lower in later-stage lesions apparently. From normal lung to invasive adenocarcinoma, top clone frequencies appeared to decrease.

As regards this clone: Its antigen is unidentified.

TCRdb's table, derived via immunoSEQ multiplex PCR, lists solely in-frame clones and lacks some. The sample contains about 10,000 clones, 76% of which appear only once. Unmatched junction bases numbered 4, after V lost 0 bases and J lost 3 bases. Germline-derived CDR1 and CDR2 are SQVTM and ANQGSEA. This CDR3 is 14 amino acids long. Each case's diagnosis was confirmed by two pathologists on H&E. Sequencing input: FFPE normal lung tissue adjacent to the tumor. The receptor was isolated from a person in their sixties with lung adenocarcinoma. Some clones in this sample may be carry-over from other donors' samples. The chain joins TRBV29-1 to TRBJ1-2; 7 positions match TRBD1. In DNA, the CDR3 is TGCAGCGTTGAAGATCCCACAGGGGACTATGGCTACACCTTC. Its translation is CSVEDPTGDYGYTF. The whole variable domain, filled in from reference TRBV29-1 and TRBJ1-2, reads SAVISQKPSRDICQRGTSLTIQCQVDSQVTMMFWYRQQPGQSLTLIATANQGSEATYESGFVIDKFPISRPNLTFSTLTVSNMSPEDSSIYLCSVEDPTGDYGYTFGSGTRLTVV.